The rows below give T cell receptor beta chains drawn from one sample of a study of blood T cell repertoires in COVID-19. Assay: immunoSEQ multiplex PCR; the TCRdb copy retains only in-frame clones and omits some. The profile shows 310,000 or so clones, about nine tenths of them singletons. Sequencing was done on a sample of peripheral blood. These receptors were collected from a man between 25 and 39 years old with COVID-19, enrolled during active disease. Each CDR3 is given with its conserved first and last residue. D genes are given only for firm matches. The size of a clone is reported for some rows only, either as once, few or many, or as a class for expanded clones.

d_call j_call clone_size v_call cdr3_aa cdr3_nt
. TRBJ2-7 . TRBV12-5 CASGPTGRIYEQYF TGTGCTAGTGGCCCTACCGGGAGAATCTACGAGCAGTACTTC
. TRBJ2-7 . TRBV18 CASSPDSWEQYF TGTGCCAGCTCACCGGACAGCTGGGAGCAGTACTTC
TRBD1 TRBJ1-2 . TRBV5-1 CASSFGQGAIYGYTF TGCGCCAGCAGCTTTGGACAGGGGGCGATCTATGGCTACACCTTC
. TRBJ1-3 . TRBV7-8 CASSVAGENTIYF TGTGCCAGCAGCGTAGCTGGGGAGAACACCATATATTTT
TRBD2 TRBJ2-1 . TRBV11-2 CASSLVGTSAFSYNEQFF TGTGCCAGCAGCTTAGTTGGGACTAGCGCGTTTTCCTACAATGAGCAGTTCTTC
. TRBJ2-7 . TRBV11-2 CASSPMQGRVYEQYF TGTGCCAGCAGTCCCATGCAGGGCCGGGTGTACGAGCAGTACTTC
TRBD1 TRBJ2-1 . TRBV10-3 CAISESWDRVNEQFF TGTGCCATCAGTGAGTCATGGGACAGGGTTAATGAGCAGTTCTTC
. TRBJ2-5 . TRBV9 CASTEGGGTGVETQYF TGTGCCAGCACCGAAGGGGGAGGGACGGGTGTAGAGACCCAGTACTTC
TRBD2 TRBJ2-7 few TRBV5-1 CASSPVQGGGSYEQYF TGCGCCAGCAGCCCTGTTCAGGGCGGGGGCTCCTACGAGCAGTACTTC
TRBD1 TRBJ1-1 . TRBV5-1 CASSRGTGETEAFF TGCGCCAGCAGCAGGGGGACAGGGGAGACTGAAGCTTTCTTT
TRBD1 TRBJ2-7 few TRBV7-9 CASTGTGSYEQYF TGTGCCAGCACTGGGACAGGCTCCTACGAGCAGTACTTC
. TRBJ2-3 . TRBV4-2 CASSHGSGRKSDTQYF TGTGCCAGCAGCCATGGCTCAGGGAGGAAATCAGATACGCAGTATTTT
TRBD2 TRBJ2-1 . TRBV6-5 CASSYLGLAAYNEQFF TGTGCCAGCAGTTACCTGGGACTAGCGGCCTACAATGAGCAGTTCTTC
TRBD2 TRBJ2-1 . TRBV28 CASSFDSGTTSGGKFF TGTGCCAGCAGTTTTGACTCCGGGACTACTTCCGGAGGGAAGTTCTTC
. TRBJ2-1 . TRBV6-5 CASSLVERRNNEQFF TGTGCCAGCAGCCTCGTGGAGCGGAGGAACAATGAGCAGTTCTTC
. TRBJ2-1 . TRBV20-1 CSASRAREGEQFF TGCAGTGCTAGTAGGGCCAGGGAAGGTGAGCAGTTCTTC
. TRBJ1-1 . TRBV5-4 CASSLASNTEAFF TGTGCCAGCAGCTTGGCATCGAACACTGAAGCTTTCTTT
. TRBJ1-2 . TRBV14 CASSQGTVYGYTF TGTGCCAGCAGCCAAGGGACAGTCTATGGCTACACCTTC
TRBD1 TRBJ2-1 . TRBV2 CASGWGQVDEQFF TGTGCCAGCGGGTGGGGACAGGTGGATGAGCAGTTCTTC
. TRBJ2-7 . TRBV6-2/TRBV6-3 CASSYSAGDNYEQYF TGTGCCAGCAGTTACTCGGCAGGGGACAACTACGAGCAGTACTTC
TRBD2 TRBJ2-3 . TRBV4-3 CASSPRLAGDRTDTQYF TGCGCCAGCAGCCCCCGACTAGCGGGGGACCGCACAGATACGCAGTATTTT
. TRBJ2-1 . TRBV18 CASSPTRAYDEQFF TGTGCCAGCTCACCAACCAGGGCTTATGATGAGCAGTTCTTC
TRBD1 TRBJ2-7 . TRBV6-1 CASSEVPTGYEQYF TGTGCCAGCAGTGAAGTTCCGACAGGGTACGAGCAGTACTTC
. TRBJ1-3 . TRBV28 CASSLSGTVMDTIYF TGTGCCAGCAGCCTCTCCGGGACTGTGATGGACACCATATATTTT
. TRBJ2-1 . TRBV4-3 CASSQRGFGYNEQFF TGCGCCAGCAGCCAGCGCGGATTTGGCTACAATGAGCAGTTCTTC
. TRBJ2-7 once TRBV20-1 CSAGRDEQYF TGCAGTGCTGGCAGGGACGAGCAGTACTTC
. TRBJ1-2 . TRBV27 CASSFLLGAQDGYTF TGTGCCAGCAGTTTTCTTTTAGGGGCGCAGGATGGCTACACCTTC
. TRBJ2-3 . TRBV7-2 CASSLDRQVDTQYF TGTGCCAGCAGCTTGGACCGACAGGTCGATACGCAGTATTTT
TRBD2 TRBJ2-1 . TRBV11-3 CASSLGLRASGTDNEQFF TGTGCCAGCAGCTTAGGTTTGAGGGCTAGCGGGACCGACAATGAGCAGTTCTTC
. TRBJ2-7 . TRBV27 CASTPSGGTYEQYF TGTGCCAGCACCCCCAGTGGGGGGACCTACGAGCAGTACTTC
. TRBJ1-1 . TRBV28 CASSSLGGAVNTEAFF TGTGCCAGCAGCTCCTTAGGGGGGGCAGTGAACACTGAAGCTTTCTTT
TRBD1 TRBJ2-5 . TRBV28 CASTLTGETQYF TGTGCCAGCACCCTGACAGGGGAGACCCAGTACTTC
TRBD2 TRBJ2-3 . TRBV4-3 CASSQSSGSTDTQYF TGCGCCAGCAGCCAGTCTAGCGGTAGCACAGATACGCAGTATTTT
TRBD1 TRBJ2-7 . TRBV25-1 CASSPQGGTGSREQYF TGTGCCAGCAGTCCCCAGGGGGGGACAGGGTCCCGCGAGCAGTACTTC
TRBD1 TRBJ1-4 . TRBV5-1 CASSLAPTGGDEKLFF TGCGCCAGCAGCTTGGCACCGACAGGGGGAGATGAAAAACTGTTTTTT
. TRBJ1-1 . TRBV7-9 CASSFSVNTEAFF TGTGCCAGCAGCTTCTCCGTGAACACTGAAGCTTTCTTT
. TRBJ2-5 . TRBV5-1 CASSFLTGTIGETQYF TGCGCCAGCAGCTTCCTTACAGGGACAATTGGAGAGACCCAGTACTTC
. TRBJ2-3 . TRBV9 CASSAPLSSTDTQYF TGTGCCAGCAGCGCACCACTTAGTAGCACAGATACGCAGTATTTT
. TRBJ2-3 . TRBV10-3 CAISDGGAADTQYF TGTGCCATCAGTGATGGCGGGGCGGCAGATACGCAGTATTTT
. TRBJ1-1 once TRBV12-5 CASGLASPGVVGTEAFF TGTGCTAGTGGTTTGGCAAGCCCCGGGGTGGTGGGCACTGAAGCTTTCTTT
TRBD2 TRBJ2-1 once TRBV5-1 CASSLSPSGDNEQFF TGCGCCAGCAGCTTGTCCCCTAGCGGGGACAATGAGCAGTTCTTC
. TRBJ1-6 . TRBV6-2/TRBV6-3 CASIPGSSYNSPLHF TGTGCCAGCATCCCGGGGAGCTCCTATAATTCACCCCTCCACTTT
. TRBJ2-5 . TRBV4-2 CASSPEGFQETQYF TGTGCCAGCAGCCCTGAGGGATTTCAAGAGACCCAGTACTTC
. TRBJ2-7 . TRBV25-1 CASSQFTGSSYEQYF TGTGCCAGCAGTCAATTTACCGGGAGCTCCTACGAGCAGTACTTC
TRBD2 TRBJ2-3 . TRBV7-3 CASSLDPSGSRVTDTQYF TGTGCCAGCAGCTTAGACCCTAGCGGGAGTAGGGTCACAGATACGCAGTATTTT
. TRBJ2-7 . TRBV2 CASSGDGHWYEQYF TGTGCCAGCAGTGGAGATGGGCACTGGTACGAGCAGTACTTC
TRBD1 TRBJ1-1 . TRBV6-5 CASRRQGGLEAFF TGTGCCAGCCGACGGCAAGGGGGCCTTGAAGCTTTCTTT
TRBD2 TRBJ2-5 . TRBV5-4 CASSGTGTSGGKETQYF TGTGCCAGCAGCGGAACCGGGACTAGCGGGGGGAAAGAGACCCAGTACTTC
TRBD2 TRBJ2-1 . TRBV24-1 CATSDALAGGIYNEQFF TGTGCCACCAGTGACGCACTAGCGGGAGGGATTTACAATGAGCAGTTCTTC
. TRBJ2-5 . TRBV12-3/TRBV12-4 CASMDSQETQYF TGTGCCAGCATGGACAGCCAAGAGACCCAGTACTTC
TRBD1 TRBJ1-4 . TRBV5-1 CASSSTGDTNEKLFF TGCGCCAGCAGCTCAACAGGGGACACTAATGAAAAACTGTTTTTT
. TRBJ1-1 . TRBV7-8 CASSLFRGNTEAFF TGTGCCAGCAGCTTATTTAGGGGAAACACTGAAGCTTTCTTT
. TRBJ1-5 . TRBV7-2 CASSLIGGARQPQHF TGTGCCAGCAGCTTAATTGGGGGGGCGCGGCAGCCCCAGCATTTT
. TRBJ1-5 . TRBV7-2 CASSLYGYSNQPQHF TGTGCCAGCAGCTTATACGGGTATAGCAATCAGCCCCAGCATTTT
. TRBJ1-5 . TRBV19 CASSMGQSSNQPQHF TGTGCCAGTAGTATGGGACAAAGTAGCAATCAGCCCCAGCATTTT
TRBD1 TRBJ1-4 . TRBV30 CAWSGPGTGGNEKLFF TGTGCCTGGAGTGGTCCCGGAACAGGGGGCAATGAAAAACTGTTTTTT
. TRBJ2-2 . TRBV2 CASRSGWTGELFF TGTGCCAGCAGGTCGGGGTGGACCGGGGAGCTGTTTTTT
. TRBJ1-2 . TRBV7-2 CASSGGAYGYTF TGTGCCAGCTCCGGGGGAGCCTATGGCTACACCTTC
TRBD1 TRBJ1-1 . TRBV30 CAWRNQGQGTEAFF TGTGCCTGGAGAAATCAAGGACAGGGGACTGAAGCTTTCTTT